These T cell receptor beta chains were read from a single sample in a study of PD-1 blockade in mismatch repair-deficient tumors. The data were produced by immunoSEQ multiplex PCR, yet TCRdb's version contains in-frame clones alone and is incomplete. This table holds about 79,000 clones, 65% to 85% found once. The specimen comprised peripheral blood, sampled 44 weeks after starting pembrolizumab. Receptor source: an adult with mismatch repair-deficient cancer. CDR3s include the opening cysteine and the closing phenylalanine or tryptophan.

J gene	V gene	CDR3 length	CDR3 protein
TRBJ1-5	TRBV28	13	CASSWDRDQPQHF
TRBJ2-5	TRBV2	17	CASSPSLAGGPRETQYF
TRBJ2-3	TRBV7-6	15	CASSFTGLAGATQYF
TRBJ1-5	TRBV4-1	15	CASSQVEGGNQPQHF
TRBJ2-7	TRBV10-3	14	CAISETSGRNEQYF
TRBJ1-5	TRBV2	15	CASSSEPYSNQPQHF
TRBJ2-3	TRBV18	14	CASSTTTSWDTQYF
TRBJ1-2	TRBV7-9	13	CASSSPPGRGYTF
TRBJ2-2	TRBV6-5	13	CASKSSRAGALFF
TRBJ2-4	TRBV11-3	18	CASSSPGLAGSRENIQYF
TRBJ2-2	TRBV5-1	14	CASSFGRETGELFF
TRBJ2-7	TRBV5-4	15	CASSLDRGTPYEQYF
TRBJ2-3	TRBV9	16	CASSHILAGDTDTQYF
TRBJ2-2	TRBV30	13	CAWGKEGTGELFF
TRBJ2-7	TRBV9	14	CASSVAVDVGEQYF
TRBJ2-1	TRBV7-3	15	CASSLGTSGRNEQFF
TRBJ2-7	TRBV6-5	12	CASSQSTYEQYF
TRBJ2-1	TRBV18	15	CASSLREWAYNEQFF
TRBJ1-1	TRBV9	14	CASSVDPGGSEAFF
TRBJ2-1	TRBV20-1	10	CSASNNEQFF
TRBJ2-7	TRBV7-9	16	CASSQLGLAGLYEQYF
TRBJ1-4	TRBV5-1	15	CASSLEVGNSEKLFF
TRBJ2-5	TRBV5-1	14	CASSLTTGFETQYF
TRBJ2-7	TRBV15	14	CATSRLGEEYEQYF
TRBJ1-2	TRBV6-5	15	CASSPRGRTNYGYTF
TRBJ2-3	TRBV27	14	CASSSTGGTDTQYF
TRBJ2-3	TRBV9	15	CASSVGWGGSDTQYF
TRBJ1-1	TRBV5-3	13	CARSPYMNTEAFF
TRBJ1-2	TRBV6-5	14	CASSYFIGNYGYTF
TRBJ2-2	TRBV5-4	15	CASSFSGTYTGELFF
TRBJ2-1	TRBV5-1	11	CASSDRKEQFF
TRBJ1-1	TRBV6-1	13	CASRGQPNTEAFF
TRBJ2-7	TRBV9	16	CASSVAMVAGEDEQYF
TRBJ2-5	TRBV5-1	15	CASSLGLATLETQYF
TRBJ2-1	TRBV5-6	15	CASSKGQGAYNEQFF
TRBJ2-3	TRBV9	15	CASSVEQGRGDTQYF
TRBJ1-5	TRBV19	15	CASIERRSSNQPQHF
TRBJ2-5	TRBV5-4	15	CASSPGTGGKETQYF
TRBJ1-1	TRBV11-3	12	CASSLRVDEAFF
TRBJ2-1	TRBV19	16	CANNEKQGIGYNEQFF
TRBJ2-3	TRBV2	16	CASSERTSGSGDTQYF
TRBJ2-3	TRBV18	12	CASSPGADTQYF
TRBJ2-4	TRBV21-1	16	CASSRGSRVAKNIQYF
TRBJ1-1	TRBV7-2	15	CASSLGGGRNTEAFF
TRBJ1-1	TRBV4-1	13	CASSADRGTEAFF
TRBJ1-1	TRBV7-3	16	CASSSTGTGMNTEAFF